These 15 T cell receptor beta chains were all obtained from the same sample, sequenced in a study of T cell responses to AZD1222 COVID-19 vaccine. The table came from immunoSEQ multiplex PCR; TCRdb's copy has only in-frame clones and leaves some out. Of approximately 100,000 clones in the sample, 85% to 90% were seen once. The sequencing used peripheral blood, collected on day 0 of AZD1222 vaccination. The source of these receptors is an adult in good health.

The chain carries TRBV18 and TRBJ1-1; D gene ambiguous. The CDR3 runs to 13 residues. V was cut by 4 bases and J by 6 bases, with 12 bases left in between. From germline, CDR1 is KGHSH and CDR2 LQKENI. The CDR3 sequence is CASSLISGAEAFF. CDR3 nucleotides: TGTGCCAGCTCACTAATTTCTGGGGCTGAAGCTTTCTTT.

This clone was picked up one time. V is TRBV5-1 and J is TRBJ2-3, with 7 bases lining up with TRBD1. There are 16 residues in the CDR3. J lost 2 bases, V lost 0 bases, and 6 bases had no gene match. Germline CDR1 is SGHRS and CDR2 is YFSETQ. The CDR3 sequence is CASSLGAGTVTDTQYF. CDR3 DNA sequence: TGCGCCAGCAGCTTGGGGGCCGGGACAGTCACAGATACGCAGTATTTT.

The chain combines TRBV3-1 (or the pseudogene TRBV3-2) with TRBJ1-2, with D perhaps matching TRBD1 (6 bases). CDR3 length: 14 amino acids. V was pared by 4 bases and J by 4 bases, with 13 bases between. CDR1 is LGHDT, CDR2 YNNKEL, per germline (reference sequence). For the CDR3, the DNA is TGTGCCAGCAGCCCTAGCCAGGGGTTCTATGGCTACACCTTC. This sequence encodes CASSPSQGFYGYTF.

The J gene is TRBJ1-1, the V gene TRBV4-2; 7 nucleotides align to TRBD1. After removal of 3 bases from V and 0 bases from J, the junction contained 4 bases not matched to a gene. This CDR3 contains 15 residues. Germline values: CDR1 LGHNA, CDR2 YNFKEQ. The DNA for the CDR3 is TGTGCCAGCAGCCAGCCGGGACAGCTGAACACTGAAGCTTTCTTT. It yields the protein CASSQPGQLNTEAFF.

The sample holds a few counts of this clone. This chain connects TRBV5-6 to TRBJ1-1; maybe TRBD1 (5 bases). Germline V gene data show CDR1 as SGHDT and CDR2 as YYEEEE. The CDR3 spans 14 residues. Between the trimmed V and J ends, which lost 0 bases and 6 bases, there was a span of 12 bases. The CDR3 DNA reads TGTGCCAGCAGCTTGGCGTTAAGGGGCGCTGAAGCTTTCTTT. It codes for CASSLALRGAEAFF.

This sequence joins TRBV5-6 and TRBJ1-4; no definite D call. V lost 3 bases, J lost 8 bases, and 20 bases lay in between. The CDR3 is 16 amino acids. Per the germline V gene, CDR1 is SGHDT and CDR2 is YYEEEE. The CDR3 region has the DNA TGTGCCAGCAGCTATCAACCGGGCCAGCGAGGGGAAAAACTGTTTTTT. This sequence encodes CASSYQPGQRGEKLFF.

The chain carries TRBV19 and TRBJ2-7; 8 bases map to TRBD1. V trimming: 4 bases; J trimming: 0 bases; junction bases outside the gene matches: 5. Germline CDR1 and CDR2: LNHDA and SQIVND (reference sequence). The CDR3 loop spans 15 amino acids. This CDR3 reads CASSTDRVGSYEQYF. The CDR3 DNA sequence: TGTGCCAGTAGTACGGACAGGGTGGGCTCCTACGAGCAGTACTTC. The full variable domain, with the rest looked up from reference TRBV19 and TRBJ2-7, is DGGITQSPKYLFRKEGQNVTLSCEQNLNHDAMYWYRQDPGQGLRLIYYSQIVNDFQKGDIAEGYSVSREKKESFPLTVTSAQKNPTAFYLCASSTDRVGSYEQYFGPGTRLTVT.

This sequence joins TRBV7-2 and TRBJ1-6; a possible D gene is TRBD1 (6 bases). V lost 4 bases, J lost 5 bases, and 12 bases lay in between. The CDR3 is 15 amino acids. Per germline, CDR1 SGHTA and CDR2 FQGNSA. In DNA form, the CDR3 reads TGTGCCAGCAGCTCCTACAGGGCCCATAATTCACCCCTCCACTTT. This translates into CASSSYRAHNSPLHF.

The chain carries TRBV18 and TRBJ1-1, with 8 bases lining up with TRBD1. Germline CDR1 is KGHSH and CDR2 is LQKENI. The ends lost 3 bases at V and 1 base at J; junction bases unmatched: 4. The CDR3 is 15 amino acids. The CDR3 loop is CASSPETGANTEAFF. CDR3 nucleotide sequence: TGTGCCAGCTCACCCGAGACAGGGGCGAACACTGAAGCTTTCTTT. Full variable domain (missing parts from reference TRBV18 and TRBJ1-1): NAGVMQNPRHLVRRRGQEARLRCSPMKGHSHVYWYRQLPEEGLKFMVYLQKENIIDESGMPKERFSAEFPKEGPSILRIQQVVRGDSAAYFCASSPETGANTEAFFGQGTRLTVV.

The V gene is TRBV27, the J gene TRBJ2-7, with D perhaps TRBD1 (6 bases). The CDR3 sequence is 15 residues long. The germline V gene has CDR1 MNHEY and CDR2 SMNVEV (reference sequence). Trimming cost V 2 bases and J 3 bases, with 14 bases left between them. The CDR3 sequence: CASSLGAQGFYEQYF. The CDR3 nucleotides are TGTGCCAGCAGTTTAGGAGCCCAGGGGTTCTACGAGCAGTACTTC.

This clone was seen more than once but under ten times. The V gene is TRBV19, the J gene TRBJ2-3; 10 positions agree with TRBD2. CDR1 is LNHDA and CDR2 is SQIVND in the germline V gene (reference sequence). The ends lost 6 bases at V and 0 bases at J; junction bases unmatched: 9. There are 17 residues in the CDR3. The CDR3 nucleotides are TGTGCCAGTAGCAAACCGGGACTAGCGAAAAGCACAGATACGCAGTATTTT. It encodes CASSKPGLAKSTDTQYF.

The gene calls are TRBV7-2 and TRBJ2-2; no definite D call. The CDR3 is 13 residues long. Looked up from germline, CDR1 is SGHTA and CDR2 is FQGNSA. Trimming cost V 3 bases and J 7 bases, with 9 bases left between them. The DNA for the CDR3 is TGTGCCAGCAGCTTCGGGTGGGGCGGGGAGCTGTTTTTT. This codes for CASSFGWGGELFF.

The V gene is TRBV5-1, the J gene TRBJ2-4; 7 bases fit TRBD2. This CDR3 region has 13 residues. Unmatched junction bases numbered 7, after V lost 5 bases and J lost 8 bases. Germline V gene lookup returns CDR1 SGHRS and CDR2 YFSETQ. CDR3 residues: CASSSAAGDIQYF. The CDR3 coding sequence is TGCGCCAGCAGTTCGGCGGCGGGGGACATTCAGTACTTC.

V is TRBV27 and J is TRBJ1-4, with D uncertain. Trimming shortened V by 3 bases and J by 3 bases, and 11 bases separated the two germline ends. The CDR3 extends over 15 amino acids. CDR1 MNHEY and CDR2 SMNVEV come from the germline V gene (reference sequence). CDR3 loop: CASSFRRSSNEKLFF. The CDR3 DNA reads TGTGCCAGCAGTTTTCGGCGGTCCTCTAATGAAAAACTGTTTTTT.

V gene TRBV5-1 combines with J gene TRBJ2-7, with D perhaps matching TRBD1 or TRBD2 (5 bases each). The CDR3 has 13 residues. Between the trimmed V and J ends, which lost 0 bases and 2 bases, there was a span of 6 bases. The germline V gene encodes CDR1 SGHRS and CDR2 YFSETQ. Written as DNA, the CDR3 is TGCGCCAGCAGCTTGGGGGGACCCTACGAGCAGTACTTC. Encoded protein: CASSLGGPYEQYF.